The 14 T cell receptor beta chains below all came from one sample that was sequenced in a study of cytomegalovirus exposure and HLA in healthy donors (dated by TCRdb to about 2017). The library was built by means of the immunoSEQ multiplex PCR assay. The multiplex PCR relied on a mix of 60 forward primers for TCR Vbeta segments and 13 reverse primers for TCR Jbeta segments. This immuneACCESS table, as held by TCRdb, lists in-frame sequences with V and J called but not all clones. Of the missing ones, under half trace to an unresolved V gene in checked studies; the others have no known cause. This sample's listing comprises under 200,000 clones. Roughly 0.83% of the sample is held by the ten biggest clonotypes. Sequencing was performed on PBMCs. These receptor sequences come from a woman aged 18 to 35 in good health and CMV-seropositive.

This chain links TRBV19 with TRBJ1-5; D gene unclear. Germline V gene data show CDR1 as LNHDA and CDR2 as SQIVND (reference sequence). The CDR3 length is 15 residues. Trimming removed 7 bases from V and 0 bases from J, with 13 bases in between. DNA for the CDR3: TGTGCCAGTAACTCCATCCATTATAGCAATCAGCCCCAGCATTTT. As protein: CASNSIHYSNQPQHF.

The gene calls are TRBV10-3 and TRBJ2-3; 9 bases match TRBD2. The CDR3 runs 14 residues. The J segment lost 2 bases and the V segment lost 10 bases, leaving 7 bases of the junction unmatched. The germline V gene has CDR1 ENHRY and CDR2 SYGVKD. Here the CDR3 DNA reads TGTGCCACCCAAGGGACTAGCCCCACAGATACGCAGTATTTT. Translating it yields CATQGTSPTDTQYF.

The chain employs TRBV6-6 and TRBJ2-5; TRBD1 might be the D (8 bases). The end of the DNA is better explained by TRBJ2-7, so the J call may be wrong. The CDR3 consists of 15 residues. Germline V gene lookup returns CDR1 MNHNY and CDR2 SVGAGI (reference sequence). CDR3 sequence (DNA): TGTGCCAGCACCTCAGGACAGGGCGGGGGTGTCGAGCAGTACTTC. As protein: CASTSGQGGGVEQYF.

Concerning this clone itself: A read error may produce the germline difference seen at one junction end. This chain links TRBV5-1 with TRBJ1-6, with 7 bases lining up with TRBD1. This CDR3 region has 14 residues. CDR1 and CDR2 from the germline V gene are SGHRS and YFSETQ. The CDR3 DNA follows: TGCGCCTGCAGAGAGGGGGCCCCCAATTCACCCCTCCACTTT. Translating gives CACREGAPNSPLHF.

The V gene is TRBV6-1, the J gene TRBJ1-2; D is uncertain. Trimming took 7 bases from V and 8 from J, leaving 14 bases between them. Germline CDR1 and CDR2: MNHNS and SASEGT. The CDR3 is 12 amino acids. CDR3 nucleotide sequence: TGTGCCAGCACCAGCGTGACTAGGGGCTACACCTTC. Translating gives CASTSVTRGYTF.

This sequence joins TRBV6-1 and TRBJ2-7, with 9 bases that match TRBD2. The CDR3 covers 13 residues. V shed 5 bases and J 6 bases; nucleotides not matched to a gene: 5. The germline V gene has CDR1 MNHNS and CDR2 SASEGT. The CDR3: CASSHSGGFEQYF. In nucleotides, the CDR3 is TGTGCCAGCAGTCATAGCGGGGGATTCGAGCAGTACTTC.

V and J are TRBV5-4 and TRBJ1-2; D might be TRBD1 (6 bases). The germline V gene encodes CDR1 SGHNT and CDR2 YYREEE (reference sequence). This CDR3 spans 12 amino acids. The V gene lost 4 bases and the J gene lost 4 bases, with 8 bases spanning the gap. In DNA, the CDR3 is TGTGCCAGCAGCCTGGACAGCTATGGCTACACCTTC. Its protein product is CASSLDSYGYTF.

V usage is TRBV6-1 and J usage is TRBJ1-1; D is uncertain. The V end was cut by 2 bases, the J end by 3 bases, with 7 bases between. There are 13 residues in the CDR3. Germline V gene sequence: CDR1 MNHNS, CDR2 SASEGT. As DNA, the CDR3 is TGTGCCAGCAGTGAATCCCGGTACACTGAAGCTTTCTTT. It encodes CASSESRYTEAFF.

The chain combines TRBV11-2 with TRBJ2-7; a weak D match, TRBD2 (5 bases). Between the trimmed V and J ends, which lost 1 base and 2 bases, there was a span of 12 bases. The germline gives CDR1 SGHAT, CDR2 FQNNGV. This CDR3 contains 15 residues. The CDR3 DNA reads TGTGCCAGCAGCTTAGTTCAGACGGGGACCTACGAGCAGTACTTC. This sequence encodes CASSLVQTGTYEQYF.

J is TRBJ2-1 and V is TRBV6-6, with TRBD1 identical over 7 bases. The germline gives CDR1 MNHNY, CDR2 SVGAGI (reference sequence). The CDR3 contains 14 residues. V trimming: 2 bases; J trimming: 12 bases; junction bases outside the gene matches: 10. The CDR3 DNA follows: TGTGCCAGCAGTTACCCAACAGGGGCCGGTGGGCAGTTCTTC. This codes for CASSYPTGAGGQFF.

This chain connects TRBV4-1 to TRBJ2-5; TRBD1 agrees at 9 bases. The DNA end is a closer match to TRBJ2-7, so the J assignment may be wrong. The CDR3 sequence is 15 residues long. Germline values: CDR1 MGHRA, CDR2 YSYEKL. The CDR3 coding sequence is TGCGCCAGCAGCGAGAATCCGGGACAGGGCTACGAGCAGTACTTC. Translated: CASSENPGQGYEQYF.

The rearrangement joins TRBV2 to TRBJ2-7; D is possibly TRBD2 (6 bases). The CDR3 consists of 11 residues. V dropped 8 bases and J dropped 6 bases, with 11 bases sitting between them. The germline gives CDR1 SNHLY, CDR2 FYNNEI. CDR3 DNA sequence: TGTGCCAGCGGGGACTCCCCCGAGCAGTACTTC. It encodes CASGDSPEQYF.

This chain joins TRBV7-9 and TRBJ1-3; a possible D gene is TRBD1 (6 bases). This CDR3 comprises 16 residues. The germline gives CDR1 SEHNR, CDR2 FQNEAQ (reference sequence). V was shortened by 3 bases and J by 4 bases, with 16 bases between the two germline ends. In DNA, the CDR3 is TGTGCCAGCAGCTTTTCCAGGGGTTTATCGGGAAACACCATATATTTT. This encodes CASSFSRGLSGNTIYF.

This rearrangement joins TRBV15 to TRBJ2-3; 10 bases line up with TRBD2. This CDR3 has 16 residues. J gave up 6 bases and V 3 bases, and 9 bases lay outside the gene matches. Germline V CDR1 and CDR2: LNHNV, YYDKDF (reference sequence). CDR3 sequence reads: CATSRGLLAGWDTQYF. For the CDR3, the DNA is TGTGCCACCAGCAGGGGACTACTAGCGGGGTGGGATACGCAGTATTTT.